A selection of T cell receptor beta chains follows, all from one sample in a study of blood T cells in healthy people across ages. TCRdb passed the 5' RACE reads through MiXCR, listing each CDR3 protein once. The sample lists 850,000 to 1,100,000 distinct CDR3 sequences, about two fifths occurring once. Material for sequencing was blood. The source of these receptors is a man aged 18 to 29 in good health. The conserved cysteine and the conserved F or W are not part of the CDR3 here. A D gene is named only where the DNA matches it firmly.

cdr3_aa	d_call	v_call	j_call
SVRTGVTEAF	TRBD1	TRBV29-1	TRBJ1-1
ASSPGGTNEQF	NA	TRBV7-9	TRBJ2-1
ASSFGSGTDEKLF	TRBD1	TRBV7-9	TRBJ1-4
ASRSGTTSLDTQY	TRBD2	TRBV7-2	TRBJ2-3
SVQPYNEQY	NA	TRBV29-1	TRBJ2-5
ASSQVTGSPNEKLF	NA	TRBV4-3	TRBJ1-4
ASSLAGNPTQPQH	NA	TRBV7-6	TRBJ1-5
ASSLQGAGIYNEQY	NA	TRBV5-1	TRBJ2-7
SAREEWDQPQH	NA	TRBV20-1	TRBJ1-5
ASSPGTIPYEQY	TRBD2	TRBV27	TRBJ2-7
VSSYPTTGTGELF	NA	TRBV6-5	TRBJ2-2
ASSAGGGTADTQY	NA	TRBV5-1	TRBJ2-3
ASSEDRGVYEQY	NA	TRBV25-1	NA
ASSPSDRADYYGYT	TRBD1	TRBV5-1	TRBJ1-2
ASSQGMGTDTQY	NA	TRBV3-1	TRBJ2-3
ASSFLLGSSYNEQY	NA	TRBV11-2	NA
ASSPTGERLY	TRBD1	TRBV12-3/TRBV12-4	TRBJ2-7
ASSLQENSYEQY	NA	TRBV7-9	TRBJ2-7
VSSSSGANNEQY	TRBD2	TRBV27	NA
ASSLTDTGAATNEKLF	TRBD1	TRBV11-2	TRBJ1-4
ASSLVGEDNEQF	NA	TRBV7-2	TRBJ2-1
SAPTPDQTYEQY	NA	TRBV20-1	TRBJ2-7
SARALSEQF	NA	TRBV20-1	TRBJ2-1
ASSWGRVTDTQY	NA	TRBV5-5	TRBJ2-3
AISESTSPSYNEQF	TRBD2	TRBV10-3	TRBJ2-1
ASSLTHTGTDTQY	NA	TRBV4-1	TRBJ2-3
ASSQDTLGEGYT	NA	TRBV4-3	TRBJ1-2
ASSQTGPSDNSPLH	NA	TRBV4-3	TRBJ1-6
ASSQDVDTYEQY	NA	TRBV3-1	TRBJ2-7
AAKQGRNEQF	NA	TRBV6-5	TRBJ2-1
ASSGTGDKWDGYT	TRBD1	TRBV28	TRBJ1-2
ASGPGQGVNEQY	NA	TRBV12-5	TRBJ2-7
SARGTPVRSGNTIY	NA	TRBV20-1	TRBJ1-3
ASSFGTAWETQY	NA	TRBV11-2	TRBJ2-5
ASSLSSALVSEAF	NA	TRBV5-1	TRBJ1-1
ASHGGTDTQY	NA	TRBV2	TRBJ2-3
ASSLEQEWGTDTQY	NA	TRBV5-1	TRBJ2-3
ASSEEGGASNQPQH	NA	TRBV2	TRBJ1-5
ASSPSLRSGANVLT	NA	TRBV27	TRBJ2-6
ASSPASEVSEQF	NA	TRBV4-1	TRBJ2-1
ASSRQGILETQY	TRBD1	TRBV5-5	NA
ASSTTDRLKQNGYT	TRBD1	TRBV12-3/TRBV12-4	TRBJ1-2
SARRATGGDFYNEQF	TRBD1	TRBV20-1	TRBJ2-1
ASSQNGEVNTEAF	NA	TRBV4-1	TRBJ1-1